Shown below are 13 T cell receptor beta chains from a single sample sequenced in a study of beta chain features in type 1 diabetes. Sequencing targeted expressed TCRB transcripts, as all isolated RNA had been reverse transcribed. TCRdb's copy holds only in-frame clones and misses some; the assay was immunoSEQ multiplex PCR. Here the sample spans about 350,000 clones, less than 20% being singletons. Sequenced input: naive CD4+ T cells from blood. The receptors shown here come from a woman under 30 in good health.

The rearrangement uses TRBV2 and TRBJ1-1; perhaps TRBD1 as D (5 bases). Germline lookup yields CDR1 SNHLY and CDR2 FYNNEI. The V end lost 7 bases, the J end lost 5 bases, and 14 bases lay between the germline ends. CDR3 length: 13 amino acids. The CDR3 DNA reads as TGTGCCAGCACTCTCAGGGTTCGTACTGAAGCTTTCTTT. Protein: CASTLRVRTEAFF.

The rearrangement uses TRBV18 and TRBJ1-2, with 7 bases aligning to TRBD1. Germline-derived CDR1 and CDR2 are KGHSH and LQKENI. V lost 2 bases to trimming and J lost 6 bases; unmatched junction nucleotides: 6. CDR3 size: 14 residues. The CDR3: CASSPETGEDGYTF. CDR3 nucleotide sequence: TGTGCCAGCTCACCAGAAACAGGGGAGGATGGCTACACCTTC.

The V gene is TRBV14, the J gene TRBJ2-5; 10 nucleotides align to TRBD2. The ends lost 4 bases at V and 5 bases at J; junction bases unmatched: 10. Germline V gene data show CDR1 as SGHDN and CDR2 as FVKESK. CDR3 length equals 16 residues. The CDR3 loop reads CASSPRTSGWGETQYF. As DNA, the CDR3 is TGTGCCAGCAGCCCAAGGACTAGCGGCTGGGGGGAGACCCAGTACTTC.

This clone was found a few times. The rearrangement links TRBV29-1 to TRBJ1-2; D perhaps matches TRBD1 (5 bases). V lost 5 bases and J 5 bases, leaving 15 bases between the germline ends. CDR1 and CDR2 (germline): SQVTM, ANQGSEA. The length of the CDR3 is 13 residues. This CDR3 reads CSVRAGGGYGYTF. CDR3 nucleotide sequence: TGCAGCGTTCGCGCGGGGGGGGGTTATGGCTACACCTTC.

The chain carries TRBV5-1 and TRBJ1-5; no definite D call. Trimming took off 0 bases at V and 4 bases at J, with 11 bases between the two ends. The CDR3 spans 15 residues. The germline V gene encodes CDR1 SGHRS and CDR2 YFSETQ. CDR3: CASSLGEFRNQPQHF. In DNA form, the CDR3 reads TGCGCCAGCAGCTTGGGGGAGTTTCGGAATCAGCCCCAGCATTTT.

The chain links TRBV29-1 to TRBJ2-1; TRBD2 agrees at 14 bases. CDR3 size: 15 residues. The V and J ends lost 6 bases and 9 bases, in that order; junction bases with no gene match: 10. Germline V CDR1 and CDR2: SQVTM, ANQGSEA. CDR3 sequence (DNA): TGCAGCGTCTTGGGGGGACTAGCGGGGGTTAGTGAGCAGTTCTTC. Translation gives CSVLGGLAGVSEQFF.

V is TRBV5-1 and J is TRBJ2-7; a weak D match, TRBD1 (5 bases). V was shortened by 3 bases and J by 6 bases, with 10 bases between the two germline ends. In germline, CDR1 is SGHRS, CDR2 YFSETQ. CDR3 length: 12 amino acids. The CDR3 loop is CASSSTVTEQYF. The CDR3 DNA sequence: TGCGCCAGCAGCTCGACAGTAACCGAGCAGTACTTC.

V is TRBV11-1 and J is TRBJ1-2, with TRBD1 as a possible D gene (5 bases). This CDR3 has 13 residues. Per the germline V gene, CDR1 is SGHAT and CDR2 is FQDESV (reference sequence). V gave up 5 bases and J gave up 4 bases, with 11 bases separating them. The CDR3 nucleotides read TGTGCCAGCAGCGCAGAACAGGTCTATGGCTACACCTTC. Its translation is CASSAEQVYGYTF.

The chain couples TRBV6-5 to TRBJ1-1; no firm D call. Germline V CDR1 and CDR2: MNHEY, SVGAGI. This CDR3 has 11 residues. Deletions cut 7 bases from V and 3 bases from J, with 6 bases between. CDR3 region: CASTSDTEAFF. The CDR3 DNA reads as TGTGCCAGCACCTCGGACACTGAAGCTTTCTTT.

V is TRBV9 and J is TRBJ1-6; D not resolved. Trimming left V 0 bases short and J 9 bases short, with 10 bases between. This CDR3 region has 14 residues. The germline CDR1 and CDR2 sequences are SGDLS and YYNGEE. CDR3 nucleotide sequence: TGTGCCAGCAGCGTAGGAACAAAGCGTTCACCCCTCCACTTT. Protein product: CASSVGTKRSPLHF.

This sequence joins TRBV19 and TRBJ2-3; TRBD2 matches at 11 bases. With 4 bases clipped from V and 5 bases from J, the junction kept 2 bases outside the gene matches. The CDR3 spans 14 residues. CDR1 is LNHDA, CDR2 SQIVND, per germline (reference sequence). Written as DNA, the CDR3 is TGTGCCAGTAGTACTAGCGGGGGGTTAGATACGCAGTATTTT. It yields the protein CASSTSGGLDTQYF.

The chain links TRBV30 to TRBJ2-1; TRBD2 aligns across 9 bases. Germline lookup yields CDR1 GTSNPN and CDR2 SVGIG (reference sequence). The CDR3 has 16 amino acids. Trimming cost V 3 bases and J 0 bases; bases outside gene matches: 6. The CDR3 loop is CAWRQKREDSYNEQFF. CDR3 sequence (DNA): TGTGCCTGGAGACAAAAGCGGGAGGACTCCTACAATGAGCAGTTCTTC.

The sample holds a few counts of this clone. This CDR3 is CASSLYAPNEKLFF. CDR3 nucleotide sequence: TGTGCCAGCAGCTTGTATGCGCCTAATGAAAAACTGTTTTTT. The chain recombines TRBV5-6 with TRBJ1-4, with no clear D. The CDR3 length is 14 residues. V dropped 1 base and J dropped 3 bases, with 7 bases sitting between them. Germline CDR1 and CDR2: SGHDT and YYEEEE.